These T cell receptor beta chains were read from a single sample in a study of Graves' ophthalmopathy and Graves' hyperthyroidism. TCRdb reanalysed the multiplex PCR reads using MiXCR and keeps one entry per CDR3 protein. The sample includes approximately 540,000 distinct CDR3 sequences, 39% seen only once; the top ten take about 4%. The sequencing sample was made of peripheral blood or thyroid tissue (not recorded which). Every receptor here comes from an adult man with Graves' hyperthyroidism. Each CDR3 is given with its conserved first and last residue. Fields, in order: CDR3 DNA, CDR3 protein, clone size, D gene, V gene, J gene. A D gene is named only where the DNA matches it firmly. Clone size appears in some rows only: once, few, many, or a class for an expanded clone.

CDR3 DNA: TGTGCCACCAGTGATGGGACTAGCGGGAGGGCCGGCTCCTACGAGCAGTACTTC; CDR3 protein: CATSDGTSGRAGSYEQYF; clone size: NA; D gene: TRBD2; V gene: TRBV24-1; J gene: TRBJ2-7
CDR3 DNA: TGTGCTAGCAGCTTGAGTACGGGAACTAACTATGGCTACACCTTC; CDR3 protein: CASSLSTGTNYGYTF; clone size: few; D gene: NA; V gene: TRBV7-7; J gene: TRBJ1-2
CDR3 DNA: TGTGCCAGTAGGCCTTGGCTGGCGGGGAGCACAGATACGCAGTATTTT; CDR3 protein: CASRPWLAGSTDTQYF; clone size: NA; D gene: NA; V gene: TRBV19; J gene: TRBJ2-3
CDR3 DNA: TGTGCCAGCCTTGACAGGGCTATAGGCTACACCTTC; CDR3 protein: CASLDRAIGYTF; clone size: NA; D gene: TRBD1; V gene: TRBV12-3/TRBV12-4; J gene: TRBJ1-2
CDR3 DNA: TGTGCCACCCACGACAGCAATCAGCCCCAGCATTTT; CDR3 protein: CATHDSNQPQHF; clone size: few; D gene: NA; V gene: TRBV18; J gene: TRBJ1-5
CDR3 DNA: TGTGCCAGCAGCGTCGAAGGGGAGCAGTTCTTC; CDR3 protein: CASSVEGEQFF; clone size: few; D gene: NA; V gene: TRBV7-9; J gene: TRBJ2-1
CDR3 DNA: TGTGCTAGTGGTTTGGGCGGGACCAATTCACCCCTCCACTTT; CDR3 protein: CASGLGGTNSPLHF; clone size: many; D gene: NA; V gene: TRBV12-5; J gene: TRBJ1-6
CDR3 DNA: TGCAGTGCTCCAGGAATGAAAGCACGGGCCTATGGCTACACCTTC; CDR3 protein: CSAPGMKARAYGYTF; clone size: NA; D gene: NA; V gene: TRBV20-1; J gene: TRBJ1-2
CDR3 DNA: TGTGCCACCAGTGAGGCAGTCAATGAGAAACTGTGTTTT; CDR3 protein: CATSEAVNEKLCF; clone size: NA; D gene: NA; V gene: TRBV24-1; J gene: TRBJ1-4
CDR3 DNA: TGTGCCAGCAGTTTAGTGGGGACAGGGGGTTACTCCTACGAGCAGTACTTC; CDR3 protein: CASSLVGTGGYSYEQYF; clone size: once; D gene: TRBD1; V gene: TRBV12-3/TRBV12-4; J gene: TRBJ2-7
CDR3 DNA: TGTGCCAGCAGTTTATATAGTCCAGGGGGATATGGCTACACCTTC; CDR3 protein: CASSLYSPGGYGYTF; clone size: NA; D gene: TRBD1; V gene: TRBV28; J gene: TRBJ1-2